These 20 T cell receptor beta chains were all obtained from the same sample, sequenced in a study of blood T cell repertoires in COVID-19. Method: immunoSEQ multiplex PCR; TCRdb's copy keeps in-frame clones and lacks some. The sample lists under 50,000 clones, more than 75% occurring once. What was sequenced was peripheral blood. The source of these receptors is a man over 45 with active COVID-19.

The chain combines TRBV2 with TRBJ2-7, with 11 nucleotides matching TRBD1. This CDR3 contains 14 residues. Germline-derived CDR1 and CDR2 are SNHLY and FYNNEI. V was clipped by 6 bases and J by 5 bases; unmatched bases: 6. CDR3 sequence (DNA): TGTGCCAGCAGCCGGACAGGGGGCGCCGACGAGCAGTACTTC. Translation gives CASSRTGGADEQYF.

The rearrangement links TRBV5-1 to TRBJ1-6; TRBD1 might be the D (5 bases). V was clipped by 5 bases and J by 5 bases, with 11 bases between them. The CDR3 has 14 residues. Germline V gives CDR1 SGHRS, CDR2 YFSETQ. CDR3: CASSLSGNNSPLHF. The CDR3, as DNA: TGCGCCAGCAGTCTTTCAGGGAATAATTCACCCCTCCACTTT.

V and J are TRBV5-1 and TRBJ2-2; maybe TRBD2 (5 bases). Germline assignment: CDR1 SGHRS and CDR2 YFSETQ. V shed 0 bases and J shed 7 bases, with 7 bases lying between them. The CDR3 totals 13 residues. CDR3 residues: CASSLVEGGELFF. Written as DNA, the CDR3 is TGCGCCAGCAGCTTGGTAGAGGGCGGGGAGCTGTTTTTT.

The chain couples TRBV5-1 to TRBJ1-1, with D possibly matching TRBD1 (6 bases). V lost 1 base, J lost 4 bases, and 11 bases lay in between. The germline CDR1 and CDR2 sequences are SGHRS and YFSETQ. The CDR3 runs 14 residues. The CDR3 DNA is TGCGCCAGCAGCTTGCCAGGGGCTGGCACTGAAGCTTTCTTT. Its translation is CASSLPGAGTEAFF.

This clone was picked up one time. The CDR3 DNA reads TGCGCCAGCAGCCCGATTGGTAGGCAGCGGAACACTGAAGCTTTCTTT. This sequence encodes CASSPIGRQRNTEAFF. J is TRBJ1-1 and V is TRBV4-1; D unclear. V gave up 4 bases and J gave up 1 base, with 16 bases separating them. The CDR3 consists of 16 residues. The germline V gene has CDR1 MGHRA and CDR2 YSYEKL.

This clone was detected a few times. V usage is TRBV5-1 and J usage is TRBJ1-2; no definite D call. V lost 0 bases to trimming and J lost 0 bases, with 6 bases between them. Germline CDR1 and CDR2: SGHRS and YFSETQ. There are 14 residues in the CDR3. As DNA, the CDR3 is TGCGCCAGCAGCTTGGAAGCTACTAACTATGGCTACACCTTC. Its protein is CASSLEATNYGYTF.

The chain carries TRBV7-9 and TRBJ1-3; D call uncertain. Trimming removed 0 bases at V and 0 bases at J, with 9 bases between. Per the germline V gene, CDR1 is SEHNR and CDR2 is FQNEAQ (reference sequence). The CDR3 sequence is 16 residues long. The CDR3 nucleotides are TGTGCCAGCAGCTTAGCTCTGGGGAGCTCTGGAAACACCATATATTTT. Translated: CASSLALGSSGNTIYF. Using reference TRBV7-9 and TRBJ1-3 for the parts outside the CDR3, the full variable domain is DTGVSQNPRHKITKRGQNVTFRCDPISEHNRLYWYRQTLGQGPEFLTYFQNEAQLEKSRLLSDRFSAERPKGSFSTLEIQRTEQGDSAMYLCASSLALGSSGNTIYFGEGSWLTVV.

The rearrangement uses TRBV7-3 and TRBJ2-7, with 10 bases identical to TRBD2. J gave up 4 bases and V 2 bases, and 11 bases lay outside the gene matches. CDR3 size: 17 residues. Germline CDR1 and CDR2: SGHTA and FQGTGA. In DNA, the CDR3 is TGTGCCAGCAGCTTAGGCGCGGAGCGGGGGGGCCCTTACGAGCAGTACTTC. Protein sequence: CASSLGAERGGPYEQYF.

The chain is built from TRBV11-2 and TRBJ2-5, with TRBD2 matching over 15 bases. The CDR3 runs to 17 residues. Germline assignment: CDR1 SGHAT and CDR2 FQNNGV. The junction had 9 bases not matched to a gene; V was cut back by 5 bases and J by 5 bases. CDR3 in DNA: TGTGCCAGCAGCCTCGGACTAGCGGGGGGGCCTGGGGAGACCCAGTACTTC. Amino acid sequence: CASSLGLAGGPGETQYF.

The genes are TRBV27 and TRBJ2-7; 13 bases are shared with TRBD2. This CDR3 is 16 amino acids long. Germline loops: CDR1 MNHEY, CDR2 SMNVEV (reference sequence). V gave up 6 bases and J gave up 3 bases; unmatched junction bases: 8. Here the CDR3 reads CASRPGLAGVVYEQYF. CDR3 coding DNA: TGTGCCAGCAGACCAGGACTAGCGGGAGTCGTCTACGAGCAGTACTTC.

The V gene is TRBV5-1, the J gene TRBJ1-2, with 9 bases lining up with TRBD1. Looked up from germline, CDR1 is SGHRS and CDR2 is YFSETQ. This CDR3 is 16 amino acids long. Germline trimming cut 0 bases from V and 8 bases from J; bases unmatched to any gene: 11. The CDR3 bases are TGCGCCAGCAGCTTGGCCCGGGACAGGGTTCCCTTAGGCTACACCTTC. It specifies CASSLARDRVPLGYTF.

CDR3 DNA: TGTGCCAGTAGTATCCAGCGGGAGAGAGGAGATACGCAGTATTTT. This sequence encodes CASSIQRERGDTQYF. The chain recombines TRBV19 with TRBJ2-3; TRBD2 matches 8 bases. V lost 3 bases to trimming and J lost 5 bases; unmatched junction nucleotides: 7. Germline V gene lookup returns CDR1 LNHDA and CDR2 SQIVND (reference sequence). This CDR3 contains 15 residues. Full variable domain (missing parts from reference TRBV19 and TRBJ2-3): DGGITQSPKYLFRKEGQNVTLSCEQNLNHDAMYWYRQDPGQGLRLIYYSQIVNDFQKGDIAEGYSVSREKKESFPLTVTSAQKNPTAFYLCASSIQRERGDTQYFGPGTRLTVL.

This chain uses TRBV5-4 with TRBJ2-1; the match to TRBD2 covers 7 bases. Germline V CDR1 and CDR2: SGHNT, YYREEE (reference sequence). The CDR3 runs 15 residues. Trimming cost V 4 bases and J 4 bases; bases outside gene matches: 8. The CDR3 loop reads CASSPGSGEYNEQFF. CDR3 nucleotide sequence: TGTGCCAGCAGCCCGGGGAGCGGGGAGTACAATGAGCAGTTCTTC.

As DNA, the CDR3 is TGTGCCAGCAGCCAAGAAGTTCGGCGGGGTACGAACACCGGGGAGCTGTTTTTT. This sequence encodes CASSQEVRRGTNTGELFF. The chain combines TRBV4-2 with TRBJ2-2, with D perhaps matching TRBD2 (6 bases). The CDR3 has 18 residues. Germline values: CDR1 LGHNA, CDR2 YNFKEQ. The V end lost 0 bases, the J end lost 0 bases, and 14 bases lay between the germline ends.

V usage is TRBV3-1 (or the pseudogene TRBV3-2) and J usage is TRBJ2-1; 7 bases line up with TRBD1. CDR1 is LGHDT and CDR2 is YNNKEL in the germline V gene (reference sequence). The length of the CDR3 is 15 residues. With 4 bases clipped from V and 3 bases from J, the junction kept 6 bases outside the gene matches. The CDR3 is CASSPYNRGYNEQFF. The CDR3 DNA is TGTGCCAGCAGCCCCTACAACAGGGGCTACAATGAGCAGTTCTTC.

This rearrangement joins TRBV5-6 to TRBJ2-5; 9 nucleotides align to TRBD1. The CDR3 consists of 15 residues. The V gene end was trimmed by 7 bases and the J gene end by 3 bases; junction bases not matched to a gene: 10. From germline, CDR1 is SGHDT and CDR2 YYEEEE. The CDR3 DNA reads as TGTGCCAGCGGAGAACAGGGGGCGGGGAAAGAGACCCAGTACTTC. Translating gives CASGEQGAGKETQYF.

The genes are TRBV29-1 and TRBJ1-1; no firm D call. V was clipped by 4 bases and J by 4 bases, with 4 bases between them. The CDR3 contains 10 residues. Per the germline V gene, CDR1 is SQVTM and CDR2 is ANQGSEA. For the CDR3, the DNA is TGCAGCGTTGTCCGCACTGAAGCTTTCTTT. As protein: CSVVRTEAFF. The whole variable domain, remainder taken from reference TRBV29-1 and TRBJ1-1, is SAVISQKPSRDICQRGTSLTIQCQVDSQVTMMFWYRQQPGQSLTLIATANQGSEATYESGFVIDKFPISRPNLTFSTLTVSNMSPEDSSIYLCSVVRTEAFFGQGTRLTVV.

This clone was seen more than once but under ten times. The chain joins TRBV4-3 to TRBJ2-1; TRBD2 agrees at 7 bases. J gave up 7 bases and V 1 base, and 10 bases lay outside the gene matches. The CDR3 consists of 16 residues. In germline, CDR1 is LGHNA, CDR2 YSLEER. The DNA of the CDR3 is TGCGCCAGCAGCCAAGGTTTTCGGGGGGTCAGGAATGAGCAGTTCTTC. This sequence encodes CASSQGFRGVRNEQFF.

This chain joins TRBV5-1 and TRBJ2-7, with a tentative D call TRBD2 (5 bases). Trimming cost V 0 bases and J 7 bases, with 14 bases left between them. From germline, CDR1 is SGHRS and CDR2 YFSETQ. This CDR3 has 14 residues. The CDR3 nucleotides are TGCGCCAGCAGCTTGGGCCCCCCGACGGGGGAGCAGTACTTC. It yields the protein CASSLGPPTGEQYF.

J is TRBJ1-1 and V is TRBV19; 12 bases are shared with TRBD1. V lost 5 bases, J lost 10 bases, and 5 bases stayed unmatched. The CDR3 has 13 residues. Germline V gene sequence: CDR1 LNHDA, CDR2 SQIVND (reference sequence). In DNA form, the CDR3 reads TGTGCCAGTAGTGGGGACAGGGGGCGGGGAGCTTTCTTT. It specifies CASSGDRGRGAFF.